The source of this T cell receptor beta chain is a study of patients and donors after allogeneic stem cell transplantation. CDR1 and CDR2 from the germline V gene are ENHRY and SYGVKD. Trimming left V 10 bases short and J 9 bases short, with 13 bases between. This CDR3 spans 11 amino acids. TCRdb re-derived calls from the RT-PCR reads in MiXCR, one entry per CDR3 protein. The table lists 98,000 or so distinct CDR3 sequences, around 38% of them singletons. The genes are TRBV10-3 and TRBJ2-1, with D possibly TRBD1 on 6 matching bases. The TCR sequence derives from a human donor who was either an allogeneic HSCT recipient or a stem cell or donor lymphocyte infusion donor (not recorded which). It is not recorded whose cells these are; they may come from a transplant donor. Specimen: blood, either unsorted or a sorted T cell fraction (not recorded which). In DNA form, the CDR3 reads TGTGCCACCGGACAGTTGGGTGAGCAGTTCTTC. This sequence encodes CATGQLGEQFF.